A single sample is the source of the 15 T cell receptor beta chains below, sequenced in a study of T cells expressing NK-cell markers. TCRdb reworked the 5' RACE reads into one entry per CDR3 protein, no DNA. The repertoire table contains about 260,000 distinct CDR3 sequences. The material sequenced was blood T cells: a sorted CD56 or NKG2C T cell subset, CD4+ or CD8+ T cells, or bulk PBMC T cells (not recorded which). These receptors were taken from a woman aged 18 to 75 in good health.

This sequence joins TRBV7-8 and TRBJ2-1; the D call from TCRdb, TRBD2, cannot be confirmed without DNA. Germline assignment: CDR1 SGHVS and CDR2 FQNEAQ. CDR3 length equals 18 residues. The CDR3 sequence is CASSLVLAGMGAHNEQFF.

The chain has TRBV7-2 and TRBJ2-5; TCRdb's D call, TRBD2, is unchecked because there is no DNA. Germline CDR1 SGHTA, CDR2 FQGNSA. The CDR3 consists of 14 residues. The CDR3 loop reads CASSPRLVEETQYF.

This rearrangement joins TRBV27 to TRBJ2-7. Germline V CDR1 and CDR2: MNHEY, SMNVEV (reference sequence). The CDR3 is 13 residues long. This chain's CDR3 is CASSLGSGLEQYF.

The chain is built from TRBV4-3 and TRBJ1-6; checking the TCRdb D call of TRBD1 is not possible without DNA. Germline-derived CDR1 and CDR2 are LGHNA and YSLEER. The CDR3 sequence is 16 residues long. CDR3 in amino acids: CASSQGPGREGSPLHF.

The CDR3 is CSAHRGATTDTQYF. This chain links TRBV20-1 with TRBJ2-3; checking the TCRdb D call of TRBD2 is not possible without DNA. The CDR3 extends over 14 amino acids. Germline values: CDR1 DFQATT, CDR2 SNEGSKA (reference sequence).

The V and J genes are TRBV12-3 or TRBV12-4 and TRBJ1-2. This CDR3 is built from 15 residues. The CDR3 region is CASSLAPTEGYGYTF.

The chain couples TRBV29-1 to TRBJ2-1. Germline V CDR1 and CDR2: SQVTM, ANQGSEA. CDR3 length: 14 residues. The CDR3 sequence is CSEPVRNPYNEQFF.

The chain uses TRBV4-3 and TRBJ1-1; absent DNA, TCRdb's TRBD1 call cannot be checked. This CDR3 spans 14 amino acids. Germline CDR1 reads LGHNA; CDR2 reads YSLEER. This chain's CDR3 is CASSQGQGAVRAFF.

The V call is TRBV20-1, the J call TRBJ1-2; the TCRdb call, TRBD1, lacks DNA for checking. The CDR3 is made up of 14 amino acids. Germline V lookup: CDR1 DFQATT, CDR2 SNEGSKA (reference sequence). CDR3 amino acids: CSARDAGQGIGYTF.

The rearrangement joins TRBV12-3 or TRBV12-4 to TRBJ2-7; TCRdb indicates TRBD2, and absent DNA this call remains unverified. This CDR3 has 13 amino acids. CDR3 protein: CATSPSGRGEQYF.

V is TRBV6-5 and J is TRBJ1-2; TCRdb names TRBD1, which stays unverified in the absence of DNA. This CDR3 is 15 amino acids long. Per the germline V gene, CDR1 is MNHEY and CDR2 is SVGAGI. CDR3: CASSYEWDGGGGYTF.

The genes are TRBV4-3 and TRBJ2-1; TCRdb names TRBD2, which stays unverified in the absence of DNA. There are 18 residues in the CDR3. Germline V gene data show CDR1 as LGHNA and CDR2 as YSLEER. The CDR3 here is CASSQDRGGGTFENEQFF.

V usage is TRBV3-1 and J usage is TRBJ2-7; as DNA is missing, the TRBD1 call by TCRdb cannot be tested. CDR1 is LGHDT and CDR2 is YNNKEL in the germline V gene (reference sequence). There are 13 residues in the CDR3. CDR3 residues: CASSLGQMGEQYF.

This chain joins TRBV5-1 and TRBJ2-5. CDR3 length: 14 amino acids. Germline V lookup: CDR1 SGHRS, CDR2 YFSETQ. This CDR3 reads CASSKNRDQETQYF.

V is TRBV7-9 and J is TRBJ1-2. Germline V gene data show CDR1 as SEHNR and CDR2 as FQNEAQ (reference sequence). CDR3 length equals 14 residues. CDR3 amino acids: CASSFGQPSYGYTF.